The rows below give T cell receptor beta chains drawn from one sample of a study of cytomegalovirus exposure and HLA in healthy donors. Clones were read by immunoSEQ multiplex PCR, and TCRdb kept only the in-frame ones, dropping some. The sample has 150,000 to 200,000 clones, roughly three quarters seen once. Sequencing was done on a sample of PBMCs. The receptor set was obtained from a man between 18 and 35 years old in good health and CMV-seropositive. Each CDR3 is given with its conserved first and last residue. A D gene is named only where the DNA matches it firmly. Clone sizes are given selectively: once, few, many, or a class where the clone is expanded.

d_call	clone_size	j_call	cdr3_length	v_call	cdr3_nt	cdr3_aa
TRBD1	NA	TRBJ1-1	16	TRBV28	TGTGCCAGCAGTTTATCCGGGACAGGGGATGTCCTTGAAGCTTTCTTT	CASSLSGTGDVLEAFF
NA	once	TRBJ1-2	10	TRBV20-1	TGCAGTGCCTCTGACTATGGCTACACCTTC	CSASDYGYTF
TRBD1	NA	TRBJ1-1	16	TRBV5-1	TGCGCCAGCAGCGGGGACAGGGGGGCGTTGGTCACTGAAGCTTTCTTT	CASSGDRGALVTEAFF
TRBD2	few	TRBJ2-3	16	TRBV25-1	TGTGCCAGCAGTGTCTTGACTAGCGGTTCATGGGATACGCAGTATTTT	CASSVLTSGSWDTQYF
TRBD1	NA	TRBJ1-2	14	TRBV5-4	TGTGCCAGCAGCTTACCGGGACAGGGGATGGGCTACACCTTC	CASSLPGQGMGYTF
NA	NA	TRBJ1-3	16	TRBV6-6	TGTGCCAGCAGGGCAATTGGTCTGTATCAGGGAAACACCATATATTTT	CASRAIGLYQGNTIYF
TRBD1	few	TRBJ1-4	15	TRBV7-6	TGTGCCAGCAGGGGACAGGACAGACCGAATGAAAAACTGTTTTTT	CASRGQDRPNEKLFF
TRBD1	NA	TRBJ2-5	18	TRBV11-3	TGTGCCAGCAGCCCCTTCCGACGGGGACAGGGGATCCAAGAGACCCAGTACTTC	CASSPFRRGQGIQETQYF
TRBD1	NA	TRBJ2-1	14	TRBV11-2	TGTGCCAGCAGCTTAGGGAGACAGGGGAATGAGCAGTTCTTC	CASSLGRQGNEQFF
NA	NA	TRBJ2-1	13	TRBV6-6	TGTGCCAGCAGTTACTCGAGGGACAATGAGCAGTTCTTC	CASSYSRDNEQFF
TRBD2	NA	TRBJ2-1	14	TRBV5-6	TGTGCCAGCAGCTTGGATTCTAGCGGGGGGGCTAAGTTCTTC	CASSLDSSGGAKFF
TRBD2	few	TRBJ2-1	13	TRBV7-9	TGTGCCAGCGGGCCCCCGGGGGGGAATGAGCAGTTCTTC	CASGPPGGNEQFF
NA	NA	TRBJ2-5	12	TRBV6-1	TGTGCCAGCAGTGGACAGCAAGAGACCCAGTACTTC	CASSGQQETQYF
NA	NA	TRBJ2-3	13	TRBV5-1	TGCGCCAGCGGGGCAGGGAGCACAGATACGCAGTATTTT	CASGAGSTDTQYF
NA	few	TRBJ1-1	13	TRBV5-4	TGTGCCAGCAGCCTCAAAGGAGGTACTGAAGCTTTCTTT	CASSLKGGTEAFF
NA	NA	TRBJ2-1	14	TRBV19	TGTGCCAGTAGTATAGTATCAGCGTACAATGAGCAGTTCTTC	CASSIVSAYNEQFF
NA	NA	TRBJ2-3	15	TRBV25-1	TGTGCCAGCAGTGAATTTGGGGAGTCTGGAGATACGCAGTATTTT	CASSEFGESGDTQYF
NA	NA	TRBJ2-4	17	TRBV28	TGTGCCAGCAGTCCCGCAGGGGTAGGGGGTGTCAAAAACATTCAGTACTTC	CASSPAGVGGVKNIQYF
NA	NA	TRBJ1-1	14	TRBV5-1	TGCGCCAGCAGCGTTTCTCCGGGGAACACTGAAGCTTTCTTT	CASSVSPGNTEAFF
NA	NA	TRBJ1-4	12	TRBV6-6	TGTGCCAGCAGGCGGTATAATGAAAAACTGTTTTTT	CASRRYNEKLFF
NA	NA	TRBJ1-2	14	TRBV30	TGTGCCTGGAGTTCCGGCAAGGGGATATTAGGCTACACCTTC	CAWSSGKGILGYTF
NA	few	TRBJ1-2	15	TRBV4-1	TGCGCCAGCAGCATCCGGACAGCCCCCACCTATGGCTACACCTTC	CASSIRTAPTYGYTF
NA	NA	TRBJ1-2	14	TRBV27	TGTGCCAGCAGTTTCCGGGACACGCACTCAGGCTACACCTTC	CASSFRDTHSGYTF
TRBD1	few	TRBJ1-1	14	TRBV6-5	TGTGCCAGCAGAGGACAGGGTGGGAGCACTGAAGCTTTCTTT	CASRGQGGSTEAFF
NA	many	TRBJ2-1	15	TRBV6-5	TGTGCCAGCAGTCTCGGGAGCCCCACCTACAATGAGCAGTTCTTC	CASSLGSPTYNEQFF
TRBD1	NA	TRBJ2-1	15	TRBV5-1	TGCGCCAGCAGCCCCGGACAGGGATACTACAATGAGCAGTTCTTC	CASSPGQGYYNEQFF
NA	once	TRBJ1-5	11	TRBV2	NA	CASSERGPSIF
NA	NA	TRBJ2-5	15	TRBV7-2	TGTGCCAGCAGCTTAAGTACGGCGGCTGGCGAGACCCAGTACTTC	CASSLSTAAGETQYF
TRBD1	NA	TRBJ1-1	15	TRBV2	TGTGCCAGCAGTCCCCAGGGGGGACAAAACACTGAAGCTTTCTTT	CASSPQGGQNTEAFF
TRBD1	NA	TRBJ2-6	15	TRBV2	TGTGCCAGCCGACAGGGGGCAGCTGGGGCCAACGTCCTGACTTTC	CASRQGAAGANVLTF
NA	NA	TRBJ2-5	16	TRBV5-6	TGTGCCAGCAGCTACCAACCGCAGGAGGGTTGGGAGACCCAGTACTTC	CASSYQPQEGWETQYF
TRBD2	NA	TRBJ2-5	13	TRBV30	TGTGCCTGCAAAGCGGGGGGGCAAGAGACCCAGTACTTC	CACKAGGQETQYF
TRBD1	NA	TRBJ1-2	16	TRBV19	TGTGCCAGTAGTATCTCGGAGACAGGGTACTTTGATGGCTACACCTTC	CASSISETGYFDGYTF
NA	NA	TRBJ1-1	15	TRBV13	TGTGCCAGCAGCTTAGGTCCTCTGGCAGGCACTGAAGCTTTCTTT	CASSLGPLAGTEAFF
NA	few	TRBJ1-5	16	TRBV7-9	TGTGCCAGCAGCCAATCAGGGGTTTCGGGCAATCAGCCCCAGCATTTT	CASSQSGVSGNQPQHF
TRBD1	once	TRBJ1-2	15	TRBV5-1	TGCGCCAGCAGCTTGGCATTAGGGGACAGGGACGGCTACACCTTC	CASSLALGDRDGYTF
TRBD2	NA	TRBJ2-1	15	TRBV13	TGTGCCAGCAGCTGGAGCGGGAGCTCCTACAATGAGCAGTTCTTC	CASSWSGSSYNEQFF
TRBD2	NA	TRBJ2-4	15	TRBV6-6	TGTGCCAGCAGCCCCGGGACTAGCGGGGGGGGCATTCAGTACTTC	CASSPGTSGGGIQYF
TRBD2	NA	TRBJ2-2	16	TRBV5-1	TGCGCCAGCAGCCTCAAGCGGGAGTGGAATACCGGGGAGCTGTTTTTT	CASSLKREWNTGELFF
TRBD1	NA	TRBJ1-1	13	TRBV9	TGTGCCAGCAGCCAAAACAGGGGTACTGAAGCTTTCTTT	CASSQNRGTEAFF